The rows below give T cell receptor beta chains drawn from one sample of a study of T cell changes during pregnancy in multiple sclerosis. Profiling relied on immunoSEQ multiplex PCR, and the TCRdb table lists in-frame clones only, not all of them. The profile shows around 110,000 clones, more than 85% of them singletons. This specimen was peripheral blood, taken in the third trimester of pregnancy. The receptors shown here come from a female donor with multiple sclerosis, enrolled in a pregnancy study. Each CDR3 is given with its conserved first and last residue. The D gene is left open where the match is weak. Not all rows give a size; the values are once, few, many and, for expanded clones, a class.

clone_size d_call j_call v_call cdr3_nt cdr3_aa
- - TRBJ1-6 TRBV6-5 TGTGCCAGCAGTTACGGCGGGGGGGTCGGAAATTCACCCCTCCACTTT CASSYGGGVGNSPLHF
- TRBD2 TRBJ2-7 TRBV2 TGTGCCAGCAGTGCCCGGACTAGCGGGGGGGCCAACGAGCAGTACTTC CASSARTSGGANEQYF
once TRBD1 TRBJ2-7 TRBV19 TGTGCCAGTAGTACGGGCCCTGGGACAGGGGGTACCTACGAGCAGTACTTC CASSTGPGTGGTYEQYF
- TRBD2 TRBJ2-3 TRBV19 TGTGCCAGTAGTATTATACTAGCGGGGGGAGGTACGGATACGCAGTATTTT CASSIILAGGGTDTQYF
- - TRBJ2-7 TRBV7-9 TGTGCCAGCAGTGTACAGGCCTACGAGCAGTACTTC CASSVQAYEQYF
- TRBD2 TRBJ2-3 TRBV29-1 TGCAGCGCCAAACGGACTAGCGGAATGGATACGCAGTATTTT CSAKRTSGMDTQYF
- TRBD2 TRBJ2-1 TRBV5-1 TGCGCCAGCAGCTTCCCTAGCGGGGGGCTCTTCACCTCCTACAATGAGCAGTTCTTC CASSFPSGGLFTSYNEQFF
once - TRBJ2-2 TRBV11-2 TGTGCCAGCAGCTCCCCATTTCGGACCGGGGAGCTGTTTTTT CASSSPFRTGELFF
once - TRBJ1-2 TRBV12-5 TGTGCTAGTGGTTTGGGCAGCTATGGCTACACCTTC CASGLGSYGYTF
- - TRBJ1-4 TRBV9 TGTGCCAGCAGCGTAGCCCCGGGGAGAGGCGAAAAACTGTTTTTT CASSVAPGRGEKLFF